The 26 T cell receptor beta chains in this list originate from one sample, sequenced in a study of T cells in Graves' hyperthyroidism and ophthalmopathy (dated by TCRdb to the late 2010s). Library creation used multiplex PCR. This sample was sequenced with an Illumina HiSeq 2000. The TCR beta CDR3 regions were amplified from the RNA transcripts. A first-round RT-PCR of the TCR CDR3 used the HTBI primer set with the Qiagen OneStep RT-PCR kit. TCRdb itself trimmed the public reads at Q25 with fastp, ran MiXCR and retained productive beta chains. One record per CDR3 amino acid sequence lists the most common genes and DNA. For this sample there are 480,000 or so distinct CDR3 sequences; about 45% appear just once. The ten biggest clones cover 35% to 50% of the sample. The material sequenced was peripheral blood or thyroid tissue (not recorded which). The receptors stem from an adult woman with Graves' disease, either hyperthyroidism or ophthalmopathy (not recorded which).

The chain is built from TRBV11-1 and TRBJ1-6; no reliable D call. This CDR3 contains 11 residues. The V end lost 8 bases, the J end lost 5 bases, and 4 bases lay between the germline ends. The germline V gene encodes CDR1 SGHAT and CDR2 FQDESV (reference sequence). The CDR3 nucleotides are TGTGCCAGCGGACATAATTCACCCCTCCACTTT. It yields the protein CASGHNSPLHF.

This clonotype has a single count. At one end, the junction sequence differs from germline, possibly due to a read error. V and J are TRBV29-1 and TRBJ1-1; D is unresolved. Germline values: CDR1 SQVTM, CDR2 ANQGSEA. The CDR3 is 8 amino acids. CDR3: CSVEGASF. The CDR3 DNA is TGCAGCGTTGAAGGGGCTTCCTTT. Variable domain in full (rest from reference TRBV29-1 and TRBJ1-1): SAVISQKPSRDICQRGTSLTIQCQVDSQVTMMFWYRQQPGQSLTLIATANQGSEATYESGFVIDKFPISRPNLTFSTLTVSNMSPEDSSIYLCSVEGASFGQGTRLTVV.

This clonotype has at least ten counts. V and J are TRBV29-1 and TRBJ2-7, with 13 bases matching TRBD2. After removal of 4 bases from V and 6 bases from J, the junction contained 12 bases not matched to a gene. The germline V gene encodes CDR1 SQVTM and CDR2 ANQGSEA. The CDR3 runs to 16 residues. CDR3 coding DNA: TGCAGCGTTGTAATTCGACTAGCGGGAGGATCAGGCGAGCAGTACTTC. This translates into CSVVIRLAGGSGEQYF.

This chain uses TRBV7-2 with TRBJ1-2, with TRBD1 identical over 10 bases. Germline V CDR1 and CDR2: SGHTA, FQGNSA. The CDR3 loop spans 17 amino acids. With 5 bases clipped from V and 6 bases from J, the junction kept 15 bases outside the gene matches. CDR3 loop: CASSPQPGTGVVNGYTF. The CDR3 DNA reads TGTGCCAGCAGCCCCCAACCCGGGACAGGGGTAGTAAATGGCTACACCTTC.

The chain has TRBV4-1 and TRBJ2-7; maybe TRBD1 (5 bases). The CDR3 totals 16 residues. Germline loops: CDR1 MGHRA, CDR2 YSYEKL. Trimming cost V 0 bases and J 0 bases, with 12 bases left between them. This CDR3 reads CASSQEAQGTSYEQYF. DNA of the CDR3: TGCGCCAGCAGCCAAGAGGCCCAGGGAACCTCCTACGAGCAGTACTTC.

This clonotype was recorded at least ten times. The chain couples TRBV10-3 to TRBJ1-5, with TRBD1 as a possible D gene (5 bases). The CDR3 contains 15 residues. Germline V lookup: CDR1 ENHRY, CDR2 SYGVKD. V was cut by 0 bases and J by 3 bases, with 9 bases left in between. The CDR3 is CAISESRQINQPQHF. CDR3 nucleotide sequence: TGTGCCATCAGTGAGTCCAGACAGATCAATCAGCCCCAGCATTTT.

This chain links TRBV30 with TRBJ1-1, with D perhaps TRBD1 (5 bases). Trimming removed 3 bases from V and 3 bases from J, with 11 bases in between. CDR1 is GTSNPN, CDR2 SVGIG, per germline (reference sequence). The CDR3 extends over 13 amino acids. The CDR3: CAWSPQGYTEAFF. CDR3 sequence (DNA): TGTGCCTGGAGCCCCCAGGGTTACACTGAAGCTTTCTTT.

This clonotype was picked up many times. This chain links TRBV10-3 with TRBJ2-1, with 12 nucleotides matching TRBD2. CDR1 and CDR2 (germline): ENHRY, SYGVKD. The CDR3 covers 13 residues. V lost 8 bases to trimming and J lost 5 bases; unmatched junction nucleotides: 1. The CDR3 coding sequence is TGTGCCATCGGACTAGCGGGAAACAATGAGCAGTTCTTC. Encoded protein: CAIGLAGNNEQFF.

The genes are TRBV7-9 and TRBJ1-5; D is possibly TRBD1 (6 bases). The ends were cut back, 1 base at V and 7 bases at J, with 17 bases in the middle. Germline V gene data show CDR1 as SEHNR and CDR2 as FQNEAQ (reference sequence). The CDR3 is 16 residues long. Written as DNA, the CDR3 is TGTGCCAGCAGCTTAGGAGGCAGGGGAGTGGGGCAGCCCCAGCATTTT. Amino acid sequence: CASSLGGRGVGQPQHF.

This clonotype appeared once. The chain has TRBV29-1 and TRBJ1-2; D is perhaps TRBD1 (5 bases). The length of the CDR3 is 13 residues. From germline, CDR1 is SQVTM and CDR2 ANQGSEA. Trimming took 2 bases from V and 4 from J, leaving 11 bases between them. CDR3 protein: CSVEFGGTYGYTF. The CDR3 region has the DNA TGCAGCGTTGAATTCGGGGGAACCTATGGCTACACCTTC. The whole variable domain, remainder taken from reference TRBV29-1 and TRBJ1-2, is SAVISQKPSRDICQRGTSLTIQCQVDSQVTMMFWYRQQPGQSLTLIATANQGSEATYESGFVIDKFPISRPNLTFSTLTVSNMSPEDSSIYLCSVEFGGTYGYTFGSGTRLTVV.

This clonotype was picked up many times. This rearrangement joins TRBV4-1 to TRBJ1-2; TRBD1 is a possible D gene (5 bases). The V end lost 1 base, the J end lost 4 bases, and 7 bases lay between the germline ends. CDR1 is MGHRA, CDR2 YSYEKL, per germline. The CDR3 is made up of 13 amino acids. For the CDR3, the DNA is TGCGCCAGCAGCCAAGGGGGACTCTATGGCTACACCTTC. It is translated as CASSQGGLYGYTF.

This clonotype was seen at least ten times. The CDR3 DNA is TGCAGCGTTGAGGGCGGTCCCTATGGCTACACCTTC. It specifies CSVEGGPYGYTF. The rearrangement links TRBV29-1 to TRBJ1-2; D uncertain. CDR3 length equals 12 residues. In germline, CDR1 is SQVTM, CDR2 ANQGSEA. Trimming left V 3 bases short and J 4 bases short, with 9 bases between.

A note on this clonotype: A much larger clonotype is one base distant, so this may be a read error. This chain connects TRBV7-9 to TRBJ1-5; a weak D match, TRBD1 (6 bases). The germline V and J ends were trimmed by 5 bases and 7 bases, with 15 bases remaining between them. This CDR3 has 14 amino acids. From germline, CDR1 is SEHNR and CDR2 FQNEAQ (reference sequence). In DNA, the CDR3 is TGTGCCAGCAGCCAAGAACAGGGCACCCAGCCCCAGCATTTT. Its translation: CASSQEQGTQPQHF.

The sample holds a few counts of this clonotype. This sequence joins TRBV14 and TRBJ2-5, with D possibly being TRBD2 (5 bases). The CDR3 loop spans 14 amino acids. V shed 1 base and J shed 4 bases, with 10 bases lying between them. From germline, CDR1 is SGHDN and CDR2 FVKESK. The CDR3 sequence: CASSQGLEGETQYF. CDR3 nucleotide sequence: TGTGCCAGCAGCCAAGGTCTAGAGGGAGAGACCCAGTACTTC. Drawing the rest from reference TRBV14 and TRBJ2-5, the complete variable domain is EAGVTQFPSHSVIEKGQTVTLRCDPISGHDNLYWYRRVMGKEIKFLLHFVKESKQDESGMPNNRFLAERTGGTYSTLKVQPAELEDSGVYFCASSQGLEGETQYFGPGTRLLVL.

The sample holds many counts of this clonotype. The V call is TRBV2, the J call TRBJ2-2, with D uncertain. The CDR3 sequence is 12 residues long. From germline, CDR1 is SNHLY and CDR2 FYNNEI. The germline V and J ends were trimmed by 2 bases and 6 bases, with 4 bases remaining between them. The CDR3 sequence: CASSEYPGELFF. The DNA for the CDR3 is TGTGCCAGCAGTGAATATCCCGGGGAGCTGTTTTTT.

This clonotype appeared a few times. One base away lies a much larger clone, so this may be a sequencing read error. The conserved phenylalanine or tryptophan normally closing the CDR3 is absent here, so this likely arose from a read error. The chain links TRBV11-2 to TRBJ1-1, with 8 bases that match TRBD1. The length of the CDR3 is 13 residues. Germline V lookup: CDR1 SGHAT, CDR2 FQNNGV. The V and J ends lost 9 bases and 6 bases, in that order; junction bases with no gene match: 9. The CDR3 nucleotides are TGTGCCAGTACCTGGACAGGGTCCGCTGAAGCTTTCCTT. Its protein is CASTWTGSAEAFL.

The genes are TRBV29-1 and TRBJ1-1; no clear D gene. In germline, CDR1 is SQVTM, CDR2 ANQGSEA. The CDR3 totals 14 residues. V shed 4 bases and J shed 1 base, with 13 bases lying between them. DNA for the CDR3: TGCAGCGTTGTATATGACACTCGGAACACTGAAGCTTTCTTT. Residues: CSVVYDTRNTEAFF.

The chain recombines TRBV29-1 with TRBJ2-7; 7 bases fit TRBD1. The assigned J gene may be wrong: the sequence end matches TRBJ1-2 better. This CDR3 is 13 amino acids long. Germline loops: CDR1 SQVTM, CDR2 ANQGSEA. The CDR3 DNA reads as TGCAGCGCCACAGGGGTCACAATCTATGGCTACACCTTC. Protein: CSATGVTIYGYTF.

This clonotype turned up a few times. This chain connects TRBV9 to TRBJ1-1; a weak D match, TRBD1 (6 bases). Trimming left V 5 bases short and J 1 base short, with 18 bases between. The CDR3 length is 16 residues. Per germline, CDR1 SGDLS and CDR2 YYNGEE. The CDR3 protein is CASSSLLEGENTEAFF. The CDR3 bases are TGTGCCAGCAGTTCCCTCCTAGAGGGGGAGAACACTGAAGCTTTCTTT.

This chain connects TRBV12-3 or TRBV12-4 to TRBJ1-2, with a possible D match to TRBD1 (5 bases). The CDR3 covers 13 residues. V lost 6 bases and J 4 bases, leaving 12 bases between the germline ends. CDR3 protein: CASSFSGTYGYTF. In DNA form, the CDR3 reads TGTGCCAGCAGCTTTAGCGGGACCTATGGCTACACCTTC.

The V and J genes are TRBV5-1 and TRBJ2-2; TRBD1 might be the D (6 bases). Germline CDR1 is SGHRS and CDR2 is YFSETQ. This CDR3 comprises 19 residues. Trimming removed 0 bases from V and 5 bases from J, with 23 bases in between. CDR3 sequence reads: CASSLAAYHPDRDTGELFF. Here the CDR3 DNA reads TGCGCCAGCAGCTTGGCCGCTTATCACCCGGACAGAGATACCGGGGAGCTGTTTTTT.

In this sample, this clonotype turned up many times. The J gene is TRBJ2-7, the V gene TRBV20-1; weak D call: TRBD2 (6 bases). V was trimmed by 3 bases and J by 7 bases, leaving 19 bases between them. The CDR3 length is 14 residues. Germline V gene lookup returns CDR1 DFQATT and CDR2 SNEGSKA (reference sequence). CDR3 DNA: TGCAGTGCTAGTTTGTCCCAGGGAGGTAGGGAGCAGTACTTC. Translated, it gives CSASLSQGGREQYF.

This clonotype has ten or more counts. V usage is TRBV28 and J usage is TRBJ2-7; D remains ambiguous. CDR3 size: 12 residues. V was pared by 3 bases and J by 3 bases, with 6 bases between. Germline V gene sequence: CDR1 MDHEN, CDR2 SYDVKM. The CDR3 DNA sequence: TGTGCCAGCAGTTTCCAGAACTACGAGCAGTACTTC. Translation gives CASSFQNYEQYF.

The table lists this clonotype with many counts. The chain joins TRBV19 to TRBJ1-1; D gene uncertain. CDR3 length: 14 residues. With 4 bases removed from V and 5 bases from J, the gap between germline ends came to 14 bases. In germline, CDR1 is LNHDA, CDR2 SQIVND (reference sequence). CDR3 region: CASSTTAVGTEAFF. The DNA for the CDR3 is TGTGCCAGTAGTACAACGGCGGTTGGGACTGAAGCTTTCTTT. The full variable domain, completed using reference TRBV19 and TRBJ1-1, is DGGITQSPKYLFRKEGQNVTLSCEQNLNHDAMYWYRQDPGQGLRLIYYSQIVNDFQKGDIAEGYSVSREKKESFPLTVTSAQKNPTAFYLCASSTTAVGTEAFFGQGTRLTVV.

At least ten counts were recorded for this clonotype. The chain joins TRBV7-6 to TRBJ2-5, with D perhaps being TRBD1 or TRBD2 (5 bases each). Germline V gene data show CDR1 as SGHVS and CDR2 as FNYEAQ. Trimming removed 5 bases from V and 5 bases from J, with 18 bases in between. CDR3 length: 15 residues. The CDR3 nucleotides are TGTGCCAGCAGCGATCCGGGACCCCTCGGGGAGACCCAGTACTTC. Its protein product is CASSDPGPLGETQYF.

This clonotype was recorded many times. The chain couples TRBV20-1 to TRBJ2-5; D gene unclear. The germline V and J ends were trimmed by 0 bases and 3 bases, with 5 bases remaining between them. In germline, CDR1 is DFQATT, CDR2 SNEGSKA (reference sequence). This CDR3 is 12 amino acids long. The CDR3 coding sequence is TGCAGTGCTAGAGATCGTGAAGAGACCCAGTACTTC. It translates to CSARDREETQYF.